One sample yielded the 9 T cell receptor beta chains listed below, sequenced in a study of shared clonotypes between healthy human individuals. Only in-frame clones appear in the TCRdb table, and some are missing; sequencing was by immunoSEQ multiplex PCR. The sample lists about 2.4 million clones, approximately 94% occurring once. Material: naive CD4+ T cells sorted from blood. Subset: CD45RA+ positively selected. The origin of the receptors is a man aged 18 to 29 in good health.

The chain employs TRBV5-1 and TRBJ1-6, with D possibly TRBD1 on 5 matching bases. The CDR3 is made up of 15 amino acids. Trimming cost V 0 bases and J 7 bases, with 11 bases left between them. Germline V gene lookup returns CDR1 SGHRS and CDR2 YFSETQ. CDR3 in DNA: TGCGCCAGCAGCTTGGTAGGGGCGAGCAATTCACCCCTCCACTTT. Protein product: CASSLVGASNSPLHF.

V is TRBV4-2 and J is TRBJ2-5, with 8 bases fitting TRBD2. The CDR3 runs 15 residues. The ends lost 1 base at V and 5 bases at J; junction bases unmatched: 6. Looked up from germline, CDR1 is LGHNA and CDR2 is YNFKEQ. The CDR3 protein is CASSQVSGGPETQYF. In DNA form, the CDR3 reads TGTGCCAGCAGCCAAGTTTCGGGGGGGCCCGAGACCCAGTACTTC.

The gene calls are TRBV18 and TRBJ1-2; the match to TRBD1 covers 12 bases. This CDR3 is 16 amino acids long. Trimming removed 7 bases from V and 4 bases from J; junction bases left unmatched: 10. Germline CDR1 KGHSH, CDR2 LQKENI. CDR3 amino acids: CASFDRDRGRGYGYTF. The CDR3 DNA sequence: TGTGCCAGCTTTGACCGGGACAGGGGGCGCGGCTATGGCTACACCTTC.

The chain carries TRBV28 and TRBJ2-1; TRBD2 matches 10 bases. Per germline, CDR1 MDHEN and CDR2 SYDVKM. The CDR3 is made up of 16 amino acids. Losses at the gene ends were 6 bases for V and 0 bases for J; bases not matched to a gene: 5. The CDR3 spells CASSSSGGNSYNEQFF. The DNA for the CDR3 is TGTGCCAGCAGCTCTAGCGGGGGAAACTCCTACAATGAGCAGTTCTTC.

The rearrangement uses TRBV6-5 and TRBJ2-7, with 8 nucleotides matching TRBD1. CDR3 length: 13 amino acids. Germline CDR1 is MNHEY and CDR2 is SVGAGI. With V trimmed by 10 bases and J by 2 bases, 7 bases remained unmatched. As DNA, the CDR3 is TGTGCCACCGCCCGGACAGGGCCCTACGAGCAGTACTTC. Translated: CATARTGPYEQYF.

The chain links TRBV10-2 to TRBJ1-4, with D possibly matching TRBD1 (6 bases). CDR1 WSHSY and CDR2 SAAADI come from the germline V gene. The V gene lost 6 bases and the J gene lost 3 bases, with 11 bases spanning the gap. The CDR3 is made up of 14 amino acids. CDR3: CASRDQGPNEKLFF. The DNA of the CDR3 is TGCGCCAGCAGGGATCAGGGGCCTAATGAAAAACTGTTTTTT.

The rearrangement links TRBV29-1 to TRBJ2-5; 8 nucleotides align to TRBD2. Germline assignment: CDR1 SQVTM and CDR2 ANQGSEA. Trimming took 7 bases from V and 0 from J; bases not matched to a gene: 7. This CDR3 has 14 amino acids. DNA for the CDR3: TGCAGCGGGTTAGCGGGGACCTACCAAGAGACCCAGTACTTC. Protein: CSGLAGTYQETQYF.

The gene calls are TRBV9 and TRBJ2-2; TRBD2 is a possible D gene (6 bases). Trimming pared 4 bases from V and 0 bases from J, leaving 13 bases between. This CDR3 has 16 residues. CDR1 is SGDLS, CDR2 YYNGEE, per germline. CDR3 in DNA: TGTGCCAGCAGCAAAGGGACTGGAGCGAACACCGGGGAGCTGTTTTTT. Translated, it gives CASSKGTGANTGELFF.

The V call is TRBV6-1, the J call TRBJ2-7, with D unresolved. CDR1 is MNHNS, CDR2 SASEGT, per germline. The germline V and J ends were trimmed by 2 bases and 9 bases, with 8 bases remaining between them. The CDR3 extends over 11 amino acids. CDR3 sequence: CASSETATQYF. The CDR3 DNA is TGTGCCAGCAGTGAAACTGCGACGCAGTACTTC.